This TCR beta chain is from a study of shared clonotypes between healthy human individuals. Study observations and caveats: Among donors, the sharing of clonotypes was expected to be influenced by sequencing depth.

V lost 2 bases to trimming and J lost 10 bases; unmatched junction nucleotides: 10. The germline gives CDR1 MRHNA, CDR2 SNTAGT. The CDR3 totals 15 residues. In the case of this clone: The target antigen is unknown.

Clones were sequenced by immunoSEQ multiplex PCR, and TCRdb holds only the in-frame ones, with some missing. This table has under 2,500,000 clones, 90% to 97% appearing once. V usage is TRBV6-4 and J usage is TRBJ2-1; 8 bases fit TRBD2. Sequencing input: naive CD4+ T cells sorted from blood. As to subset: CD45RA+ positively selected. This TCR came from a young man in good health. The CDR3 DNA is TGTGCCAGCAGTGACGGGACTAGGAGCACAGGGGAGCAGTTCTTC. It codes for CASSDGTRSTGEQFF.